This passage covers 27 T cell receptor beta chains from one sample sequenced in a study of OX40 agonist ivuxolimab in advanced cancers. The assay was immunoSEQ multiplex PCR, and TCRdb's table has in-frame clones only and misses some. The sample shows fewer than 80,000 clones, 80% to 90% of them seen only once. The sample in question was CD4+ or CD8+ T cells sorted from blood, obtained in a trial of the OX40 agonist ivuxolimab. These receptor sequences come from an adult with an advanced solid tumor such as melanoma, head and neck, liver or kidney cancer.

In DNA, the CDR3 is TGTGCCAGCAGATCCACAGCGAGCTCCTACAATGAGCAGTTCTTC. Protein product: CASRSTASSYNEQFF. The chain combines TRBV6-6 with TRBJ2-1; D is uncertain. The germline V and J ends were trimmed by 6 bases and 0 bases, with 12 bases remaining between them. CDR1 and CDR2 from the germline V gene are MNHNY and SVGAGI (reference sequence). The CDR3 length is 15 residues.

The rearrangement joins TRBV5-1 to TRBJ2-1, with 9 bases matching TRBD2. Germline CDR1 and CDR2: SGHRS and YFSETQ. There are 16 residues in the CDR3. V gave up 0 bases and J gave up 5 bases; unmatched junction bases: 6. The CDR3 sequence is CASSLVAGDGHNEQFF. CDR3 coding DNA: TGCGCCAGCAGCTTGGTAGCGGGGGATGGTCACAATGAGCAGTTCTTC.

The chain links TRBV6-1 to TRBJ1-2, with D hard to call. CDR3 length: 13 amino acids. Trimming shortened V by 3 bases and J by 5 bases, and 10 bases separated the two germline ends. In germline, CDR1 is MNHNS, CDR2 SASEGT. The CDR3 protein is CASSDSGPYGYTF. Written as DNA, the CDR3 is TGTGCCAGCAGTGATTCCGGGCCTTATGGCTACACCTTC.

This chain's CDR3 is CATSRVYSNQPQHF. In nucleotides, the CDR3 is TGTGCCACCAGCAGGGTTTATAGCAATCAGCCCCAGCATTTT. V usage is TRBV15 and J usage is TRBJ1-5; no clear D gene. V dropped 3 bases and J dropped 0 bases, with 6 bases sitting between them. CDR3 length equals 14 residues. Germline CDR1 and CDR2: LNHNV and YYDKDF (reference sequence).

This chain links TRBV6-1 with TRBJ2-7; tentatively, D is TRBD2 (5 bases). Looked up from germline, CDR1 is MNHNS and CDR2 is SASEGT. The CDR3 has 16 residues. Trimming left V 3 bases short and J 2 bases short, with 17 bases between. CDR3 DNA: TGTGCCAGCAGTGAGCTCCGGGGTATTTGGGCCTACGAGCAGTACTTC. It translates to CASSELRGIWAYEQYF.

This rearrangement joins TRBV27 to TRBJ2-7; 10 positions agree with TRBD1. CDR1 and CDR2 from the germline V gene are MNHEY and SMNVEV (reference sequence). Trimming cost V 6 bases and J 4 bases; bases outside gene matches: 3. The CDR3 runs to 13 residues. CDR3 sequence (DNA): TGTGCCAGCAGACCGGGACAGGGGTACGAGCAGTACTTC. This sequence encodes CASRPGQGYEQYF.

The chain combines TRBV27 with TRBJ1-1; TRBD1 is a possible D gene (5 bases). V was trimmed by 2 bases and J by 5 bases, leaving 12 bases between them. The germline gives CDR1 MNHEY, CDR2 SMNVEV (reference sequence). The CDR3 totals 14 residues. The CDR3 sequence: CASSLRGGRTEAFF. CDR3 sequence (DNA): TGTGCCAGCAGTTTAAGGGGCGGTAGGACTGAAGCTTTCTTT.

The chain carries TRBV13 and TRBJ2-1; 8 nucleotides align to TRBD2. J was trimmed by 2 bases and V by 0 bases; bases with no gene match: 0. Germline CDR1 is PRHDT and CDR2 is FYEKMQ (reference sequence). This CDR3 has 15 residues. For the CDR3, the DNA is TGTGCCAGCAGCTTAGGACTAGCGGCCTACAATGAGCAGTTCTTC. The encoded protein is CASSLGLAAYNEQFF.

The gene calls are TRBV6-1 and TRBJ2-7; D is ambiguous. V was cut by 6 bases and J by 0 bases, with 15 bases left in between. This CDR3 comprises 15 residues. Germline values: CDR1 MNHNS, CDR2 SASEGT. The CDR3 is CASSYFGSDSYEQYF. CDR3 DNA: TGTGCCAGCAGCTATTTCGGGTCAGACTCCTACGAGCAGTACTTC.

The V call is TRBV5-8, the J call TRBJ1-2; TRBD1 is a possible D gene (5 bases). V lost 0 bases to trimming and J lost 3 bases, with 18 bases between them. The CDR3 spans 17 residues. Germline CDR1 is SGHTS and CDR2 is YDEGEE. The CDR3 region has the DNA TGTGCCAGCAGCTTGGCCTGGGCAGGGAATCGTCACTATGGCTACACCTTC. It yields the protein CASSLAWAGNRHYGYTF.

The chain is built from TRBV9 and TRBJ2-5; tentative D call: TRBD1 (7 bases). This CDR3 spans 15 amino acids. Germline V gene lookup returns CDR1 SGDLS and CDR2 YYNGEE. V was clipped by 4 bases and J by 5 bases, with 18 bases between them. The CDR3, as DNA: TGTGCCAGCAGCCCCCGACAGGGAGGCAAGGAGACCCAGTACTTC. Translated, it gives CASSPRQGGKETQYF.

CDR3 protein: CASSQNLVASTSNEKLFF. The CDR3 nucleotides are TGCGCCAGCAGCCAAAATCTGGTGGCTTCGACCTCTAATGAAAAACTGTTTTTT. The gene calls are TRBV4-3 and TRBJ1-4, with D uncertain. Trimming pared 2 bases from V and 3 bases from J, leaving 19 bases between. CDR1 and CDR2 (germline): LGHNA, YSLEER. The CDR3 runs 18 residues.

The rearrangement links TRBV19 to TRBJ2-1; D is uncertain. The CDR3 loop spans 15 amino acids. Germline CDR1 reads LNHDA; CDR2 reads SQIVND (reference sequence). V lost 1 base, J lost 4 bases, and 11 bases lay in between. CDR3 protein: CASSIGRPDYNEQFF. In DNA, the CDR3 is TGTGCCAGTAGTATAGGCCGGCCCGATTACAATGAGCAGTTCTTC.

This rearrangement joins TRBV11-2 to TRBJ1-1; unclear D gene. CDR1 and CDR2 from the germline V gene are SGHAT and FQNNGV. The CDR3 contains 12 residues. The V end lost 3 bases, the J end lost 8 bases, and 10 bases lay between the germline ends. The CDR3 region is CASSFLQYEAFF. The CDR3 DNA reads TGTGCCAGCAGCTTTTTACAGTACGAAGCTTTCTTT.

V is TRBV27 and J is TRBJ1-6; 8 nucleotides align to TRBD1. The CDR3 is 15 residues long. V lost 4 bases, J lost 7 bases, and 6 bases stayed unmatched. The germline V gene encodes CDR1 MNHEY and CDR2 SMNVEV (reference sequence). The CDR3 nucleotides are TGTGCCAGCAGTTCTGAGGGACAGGCCAATTCACCCCTCCACTTT. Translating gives CASSSEGQANSPLHF.

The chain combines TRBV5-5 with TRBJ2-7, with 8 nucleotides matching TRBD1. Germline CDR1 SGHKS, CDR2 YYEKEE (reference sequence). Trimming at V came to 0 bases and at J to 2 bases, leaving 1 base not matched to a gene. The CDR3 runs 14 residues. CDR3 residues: CASSLGTGTYEQYF. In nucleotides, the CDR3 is TGTGCCAGCAGCTTGGGGACAGGGACCTACGAGCAGTACTTC.

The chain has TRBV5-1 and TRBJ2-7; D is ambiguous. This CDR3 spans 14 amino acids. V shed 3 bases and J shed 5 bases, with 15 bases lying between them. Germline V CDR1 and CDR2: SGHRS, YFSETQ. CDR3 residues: CASSSSLTLDEQYF. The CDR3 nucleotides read TGCGCCAGCAGCTCCTCCCTGACCCTGGACGAGCAGTACTTC.

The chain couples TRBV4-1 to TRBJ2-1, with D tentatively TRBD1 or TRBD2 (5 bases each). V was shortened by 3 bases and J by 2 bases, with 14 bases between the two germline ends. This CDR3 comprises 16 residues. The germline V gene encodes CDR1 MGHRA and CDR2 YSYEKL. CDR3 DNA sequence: TGCGCCAGCAGCCATACTCACGGGGCCGCCTACAATGAGCAGTTCTTC. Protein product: CASSHTHGAAYNEQFF.

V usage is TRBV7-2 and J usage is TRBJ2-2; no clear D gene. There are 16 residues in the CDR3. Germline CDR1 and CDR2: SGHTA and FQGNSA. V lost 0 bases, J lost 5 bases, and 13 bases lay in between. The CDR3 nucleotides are TGTGCCAGCAGCTTAGCCTTGTATCCGCGGACCGGGGAGCTGTTTTTT. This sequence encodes CASSLALYPRTGELFF.

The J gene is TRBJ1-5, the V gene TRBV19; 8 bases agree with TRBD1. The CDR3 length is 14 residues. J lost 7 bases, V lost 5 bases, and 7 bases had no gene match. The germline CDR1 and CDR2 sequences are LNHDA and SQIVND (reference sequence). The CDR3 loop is CASSLTGASQPQHF. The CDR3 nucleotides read TGTGCCAGTAGTTTGACAGGGGCTTCCCAGCCCCAGCATTTT.

Written as DNA, the CDR3 is TGCGCCAGCAGCCCACTGGAGGGGTTTACTGAAGCTTTCTTT. This gives the protein CASSPLEGFTEAFF. The chain has TRBV4-3 and TRBJ1-1, with D tentatively TRBD1 (5 bases). The length of the CDR3 is 14 residues. Deletions cut 4 bases from V and 5 bases from J, with 14 bases between. Germline V gene data show CDR1 as LGHNA and CDR2 as YSLEER.

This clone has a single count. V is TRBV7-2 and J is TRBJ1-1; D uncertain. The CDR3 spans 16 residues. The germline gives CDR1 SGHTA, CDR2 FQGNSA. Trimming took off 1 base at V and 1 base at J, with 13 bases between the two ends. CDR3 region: CASSLESLMANTEAFF. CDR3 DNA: TGTGCCAGCAGCTTAGAGAGTTTGATGGCGAACACTGAAGCTTTCTTT.

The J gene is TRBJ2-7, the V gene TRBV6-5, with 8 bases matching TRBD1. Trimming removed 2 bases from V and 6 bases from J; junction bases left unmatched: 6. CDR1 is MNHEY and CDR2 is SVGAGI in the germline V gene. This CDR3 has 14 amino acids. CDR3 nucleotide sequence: TGTGCCAGCAGTTACCGGACAGGGTCGACCGAGCAGTACTTC. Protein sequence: CASSYRTGSTEQYF.

CDR3 region: CASSQGTDRNQPQHF. The CDR3 DNA sequence: TGCGCCAGCAGCCAAGGTACGGACCGCAATCAGCCCCAGCATTTT. The chain couples TRBV4-1 to TRBJ1-5; D gene unclear. Germline V gene data show CDR1 as MGHRA and CDR2 as YSYEKL. There are 15 residues in the CDR3. V was shortened by 1 base and J by 2 bases, with 9 bases between the two germline ends.

CDR3 sequence (DNA): TGTGCCAGCAGCTTACGCGGCACTGAAGCTTTCTTT. Its translation is CASSLRGTEAFF. The chain recombines TRBV7-9 with TRBJ1-1; no clear D. V was cut by 2 bases and J by 4 bases, with 5 bases left in between. Germline V gene sequence: CDR1 SEHNR, CDR2 FQNEAQ (reference sequence). This CDR3 has 12 amino acids. Full variable domain (rest looked up from reference TRBV7-9 and TRBJ1-1): DTGVSQNPRHKITKRGQNVTFRCDPISEHNRLYWYRQTLGQGPEFLTYFQNEAQLEKSRLLSDRFSAERPKGSFSTLEIQRTEQGDSAMYLCASSLRGTEAFFGQGTRLTVV.

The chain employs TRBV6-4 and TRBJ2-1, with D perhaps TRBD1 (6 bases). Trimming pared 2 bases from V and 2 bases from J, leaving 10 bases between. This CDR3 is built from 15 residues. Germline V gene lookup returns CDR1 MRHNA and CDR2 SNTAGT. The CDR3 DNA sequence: TGTGCCAGCAGTGACGGGGCAGGGGCCTACAATGAGCAGTTCTTC. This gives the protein CASSDGAGAYNEQFF.

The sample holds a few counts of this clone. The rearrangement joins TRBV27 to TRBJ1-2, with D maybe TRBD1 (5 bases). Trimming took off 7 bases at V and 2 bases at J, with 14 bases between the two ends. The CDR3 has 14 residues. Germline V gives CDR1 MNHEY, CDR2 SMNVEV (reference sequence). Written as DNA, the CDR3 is TGTGCCAGCATGTCGGTAAAGGGGAACTATGGCTACACCTTC. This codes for CASMSVKGNYGYTF.